Each of the 11 T cell receptor beta chains below was sequenced from the same sample in a study of blood T cells in healthy people across ages. Alongside a J-beta primer mix, a sample-barcoded 5' primer served in a second PCR lasting about 7 to 12 cycles. TCRdb fed the 5' RACE reads into MiXCR, producing one record per CDR3 protein. The data show more than 700,000 distinct CDR3 sequences, with about 55% seen just once and under 50% held by the top ten. Sequencing input: blood. The receptors were gathered from a man older than 75 in good health.

This clonotype was detected a few times. The chain uses TRBV20-1 and TRBJ2-7, with no clear D. Trimming pared 3 bases from V and 4 bases from J, leaving 10 bases between. CDR3 size: 12 residues. Germline-derived CDR1 and CDR2 are DFQATT and SNEGSKA (reference sequence). CDR3 nucleotides: TGCAGTGCTAGGAAAACTGGGTACGAGCAGTACTTC. This translates into CSARKTGYEQYF.

This clonotype was seen a handful of times. The chain recombines TRBV7-2 with TRBJ2-3; 8 nucleotides agree with TRBD1. The CDR3 totals 16 residues. Per germline, CDR1 SGHTA and CDR2 FQGNSA. The V segment lost 0 bases and the J segment 1 base; nucleotides outside the gene matches: 3. The CDR3 DNA reads TGTGCCAGCAGCTTAGCGCGGACAGGGCGCACAGATACGCAGTATTTT. It codes for CASSLARTGRTDTQYF.

This sequence joins TRBV5-4 and TRBJ2-1; D ambiguous. The end of the DNA fits TRBJ2-7 better, so the J call may be wrong. The length of the CDR3 is 15 residues. The germline gives CDR1 SGHNT, CDR2 YYREEE (reference sequence). As DNA, the CDR3 is TGTGCCAGCAGCTCGTACCAGTCTTCCTACAATGAGCAGTACTTC. It yields the protein CASSSYQSSYNEQYF.

This clonotype was seen ten or more times. The rearrangement joins TRBV27 to TRBJ1-2, with 7 nucleotides matching TRBD1. This CDR3 region has 12 residues. V was pared by 6 bases and J by 4 bases, with 2 bases of the junction left unmatched. Germline assignment: CDR1 MNHEY and CDR2 SMNVEV (reference sequence). CDR3 residues: CASSPGGYGYTF. For the CDR3, the DNA is TGTGCCAGCAGCCCAGGGGGCTATGGCTACACCTTC.

This clonotype has more than one count but fewer than ten. As DNA, the CDR3 is TGTGCCATCAGCAGCACTAGCGGGTTCTCCTACGAGCAGTACTTC. As protein: CAISSTSGFSYEQYF. The chain employs TRBV10-3 and TRBJ2-7, with 9 bases aligning to TRBD2. This CDR3 has 15 residues. Germline CDR1 reads ENHRY; CDR2 reads SYGVKD. J lost 0 bases, V lost 6 bases, and 6 bases had no gene match.

The chain employs TRBV12-3 or TRBV12-4 and TRBJ2-1; 13 bases match TRBD2. The CDR3 sequence is 16 residues long. Trimming removed 5 bases from V and 7 bases from J; junction bases left unmatched: 8. CDR3 in DNA: TGTGCCAGCAGTCCCTGGACTAGCGGGAGTGGGAATGAGCAGTTCTTC. It yields the protein CASSPWTSGSGNEQFF.

V gene TRBV7-9 combines with J gene TRBJ2-7; weak D call: TRBD1 (6 bases). Trimming took off 7 bases at V and 0 bases at J, with 13 bases between the two ends. This CDR3 has 14 residues. Germline CDR1 SEHNR, CDR2 FQNEAQ (reference sequence). The CDR3 sequence is CASMGALSSYEQYF. The CDR3 bases are TGTGCCAGCATGGGGGCCCTTAGCTCCTACGAGCAGTACTTC.

The chain recombines TRBV15 with TRBJ2-1, with TRBD2 matching over 7 bases. The CDR3 contains 19 residues. CDR1 LNHNV and CDR2 YYDKDF come from the germline V gene (reference sequence). V was pared by 5 bases and J by 8 bases, with 24 bases of the junction left unmatched. The CDR3 spells CATSPGQAGITQLRDEQFF. For the CDR3, the DNA is TGTGCCACCAGCCCGGGCCAAGCGGGAATAACCCAGCTTCGCGATGAGCAGTTCTTC.

This clonotype was recorded a few times. V and J are TRBV29-1 and TRBJ2-1; TRBD2 matches at 9 bases. Trimming at V came to 1 base and at J to 2 bases, leaving 3 bases not matched to a gene. The CDR3 length is 15 residues. Looked up from germline, CDR1 is SQVTM and CDR2 is ANQGSEA. CDR3 in DNA: TGCAGCGTTGAAGGCGGGAGGGAAACCTACAATGAGCAGTTCTTC. Amino acid sequence: CSVEGGRETYNEQFF.

The CDR3, as DNA: TGCAGCGTTGAAGATCCCAATGCGCAAGGCTATGGCTACACCTTC. This gives the protein CSVEDPNAQGYGYTF. This chain links TRBV29-1 with TRBJ1-2; the D is unclear. Trimming cost V 0 bases and J 4 bases, with 15 bases left between them. The CDR3 covers 15 residues. The germline V gene has CDR1 SQVTM and CDR2 ANQGSEA.

Note on this clonotype: Germline and junction disagree at one end, which may indicate a read error. The J gene is TRBJ2-5, the V gene TRBV20-1; TRBD1 matches 8 bases. Germline CDR1 reads DFQATT; CDR2 reads SNEGSKA (reference sequence). The CDR3 extends over 16 amino acids. CDR3 sequence: CSARSASGGSQETQYF. The CDR3 region has the DNA TGTAGTGCTAGGTCAGCCTCAGGGGGCTCCCAAGAGACCCAGTACTTC.